This T cell receptor beta chain was captured in a study of patients and donors after allogeneic stem cell transplantation. TCRdb passed the RT-PCR reads through MiXCR, listing each CDR3 protein once. Of roughly 230,000 distinct CDR3 sequences in the sample, around an eighth were seen once. The CDR3 extends over 15 amino acids. CDR1 is LNHNV and CDR2 is YYDKDF in the germline V gene (reference sequence). Trimming took 5 bases from V and 3 from J, leaving 14 bases between them. The sequenced material came from blood, either unsorted or a sorted T cell fraction (not recorded which). The clonotype was recovered from a human donor who was either an allogeneic HSCT recipient or a stem cell or donor lymphocyte infusion donor (not recorded which). It is not recorded whose cells these are; they may come from a transplant donor. The chain has TRBV15 and TRBJ1-5, with D hard to call. The CDR3 DNA is TGTGCCACCAGCCCGGGGAGGGTACCCAATCAGCCCCAGCATTTT. Its translation: CATSPGRVPNQPQHF.